The present T cell receptor (beta chain) was sequenced within a study of cytomegalovirus exposure and HLA in healthy donors. As for this clone: What it binds is not known.

TCRdb's table, derived via immunoSEQ multiplex PCR, lists solely in-frame clones and lacks some. The sample yields about 160,000 clones, about 82% seen once. Findings and caveats of the study: Reports indicated that the classifier achieved high specificity and sensitivity in diagnosing cytomegalovirus status.

The CDR3 is 17 amino acids. The germline V gene encodes CDR1 SNHLY and CDR2 FYNNEI. Trimming took 7 bases from V and 6 from J; bases not matched to a gene: 16. The material sequenced was PBMCs. This chain joins TRBV2 and TRBJ2-1, with 9 bases identical to TRBD1. This receptor was taken from a man aged 30 to 39 in good health and CMV-seropositive. CDR3 bases: TGTGCCAGCATCCCGGGACAGGGTAGAAATTGGGGCAATGAGCAGTTCTTC. It is translated as CASIPGQGRNWGNEQFF.